Shown below are 27 T cell receptor beta chains from a single sample sequenced in a study of shared clonotypes between healthy human individuals (TCRdb year 2020). CD8 naive samples consisted of CD45RO-negative cells that were positively selected for CCR7, yielding a CD45RA+CCR7+ population without TemRA cells. The library was obtained by the immunoSEQ multiplex PCR assay. The immuneACCESS repertoire file appears here via TCRdb, limited to in-frame rearrangements. These files lack a portion of the clones; in checked studies, under half of the deficit traces to unresolved V genes, and the cause of the others is not known. For this sample there are around 1,900,000 clones; over 85% appear just once. Of the sample, more than 1.5% is held by the ten largest clones. The sample comprised naive CD8+ T cells from PBMCs. Read against the paper, the sample's cell subset or site label means: CD45RA+CCR7+. Receptors originate from a man younger than 35 in good health. Some clones in this sample may be carry-over from other donors' samples.

The V gene is TRBV27, the J gene TRBJ2-7; 7 positions match TRBD2. V lost 4 bases to trimming and J lost 2 bases; unmatched junction nucleotides: 8. Germline lookup yields CDR1 MNHEY and CDR2 SMNVEV (reference sequence). The CDR3 is made up of 15 amino acids. The CDR3 spells CASSSSFLAAYEQYF. The DNA for the CDR3 is TGTGCCAGCAGTTCTTCCTTCCTAGCGGCCTACGAGCAGTACTTC.

With respect to this clone: The sample carries other DNA sequences with the same CDR3. The rearrangement joins TRBV27 to TRBJ1-1, with D perhaps matching TRBD1 (5 bases). The CDR3 length is 13 residues. The V gene lost 3 bases and the J gene lost 4 bases, with 9 bases spanning the gap. Germline lookup yields CDR1 MNHEY and CDR2 SMNVEV (reference sequence). The CDR3 bases are TGTGCCAGCAGTTTTACCGGGACCACTGAAGCTTTCTTT. Translated, it gives CASSFTGTTEAFF.

V usage is TRBV13 and J usage is TRBJ2-5; TRBD2 agrees at 9 bases. TRBJ2-7 matches the DNA end more closely, so the J call is doubtful. This CDR3 region has 14 residues. CDR1 is PRHDT, CDR2 FYEKMQ, per germline (reference sequence). CDR3 region: CASSLSGRPNEQYF. Written as DNA, the CDR3 is TGTGCCAGCAGCTTAAGCGGGAGGCCCAACGAGCAGTACTTC.

The chain employs TRBV9 and TRBJ1-3, with D unresolved. This CDR3 has 16 residues. Germline V gives CDR1 SGDLS, CDR2 YYNGEE. V lost 4 bases and J lost 3, with 17 bases in between. The CDR3 loop reads CASSQLGGLLGNTIYF. In DNA, the CDR3 is TGTGCCAGCAGCCAGTTGGGAGGTTTACTTGGAAACACCATATATTTT.

V gene TRBV19 combines with J gene TRBJ1-4, with D unclear. Germline CDR1 reads LNHDA; CDR2 reads SQIVND (reference sequence). There are 15 residues in the CDR3. V lost 4 bases and J 14 bases, leaving 23 bases between the germline ends. The CDR3 DNA reads as TGTGCCAGTAGTACCCACCCCCCCCTGTACATGGGGCTGTTTTTT. Protein sequence: CASSTHPPLYMGLFF.

The V and J genes are TRBV11-2 and TRBJ2-6; no clear D gene. Per germline, CDR1 SGHAT and CDR2 FQNNGV. The V end lost 2 bases, the J end lost 0 bases, and 11 bases lay between the germline ends. This CDR3 region has 17 residues. CDR3 region: CASSLIVLTSGANVLTF. The CDR3 region has the DNA TGTGCCAGCAGCTTAATCGTCCTAACCTCTGGGGCCAACGTCCTGACTTTC.

The CDR3, as DNA: TGTGCCAGCAGTTTTTCAACTAGCGGGATGACATACAATGAGCAGTTCTTC. Translating gives CASSFSTSGMTYNEQFF. This chain joins TRBV28 and TRBJ2-1; 10 bases line up with TRBD2. V lost 3 bases to trimming and J lost 4 bases; unmatched junction nucleotides: 9. Germline CDR1 reads MDHEN; CDR2 reads SYDVKM. The CDR3 contains 17 residues.

The chain employs TRBV7-2 and TRBJ2-1; D unclear. The CDR3 has 15 residues. Trimming cost V 3 bases and J 6 bases, with 15 bases left between them. The germline CDR1 and CDR2 sequences are SGHTA and FQGNSA. The CDR3 DNA is TGTGCCAGCAGCTTCCCCTCCAGCCTCCCCAATGAGCAGTTCTTC. Protein product: CASSFPSSLPNEQFF.

J is TRBJ2-7 and V is TRBV5-5; tentative D call: TRBD1 (6 bases). The CDR3 spans 14 residues. Between the trimmed V and J ends, which lost 4 bases and 4 bases, there was a span of 15 bases. Looked up from germline, CDR1 is SGHKS and CDR2 is YYEKEE (reference sequence). The CDR3 bases are TGTGCCAGCAGCCCGCCGGGACAACTATACGAGCAGTACTTC. Protein sequence: CASSPPGQLYEQYF.

This chain joins TRBV7-2 and TRBJ2-3, with D unclear. The germline CDR1 and CDR2 sequences are SGHTA and FQGNSA. The V gene lost 0 bases and the J gene lost 3 bases, with 16 bases spanning the gap. The CDR3 has 17 amino acids. CDR3: CASSLAGQLLGTDTQYF. The CDR3 nucleotides read TGTGCCAGCAGCTTAGCTGGCCAGCTCTTGGGGACAGATACGCAGTATTTT.

The genes are TRBV11-2 and TRBJ2-4; D may be TRBD1 (6 bases). The germline V gene encodes CDR1 SGHAT and CDR2 FQNNGV. The CDR3 covers 15 residues. V gave up 8 bases and J gave up 0 bases, with 14 bases separating them. CDR3: CASGRQDEAKNIQYF. CDR3 DNA: TGTGCCAGCGGGAGACAGGACGAAGCCAAAAACATTCAGTACTTC.

The rearrangement joins TRBV7-9 to TRBJ1-1; D perhaps matches TRBD1 (6 bases). Trimming took 5 bases from V and 5 from J, leaving 12 bases between them. The CDR3 contains 13 residues. Per germline, CDR1 SEHNR and CDR2 FQNEAQ (reference sequence). The CDR3 DNA reads TGTGCCAGCAGCGCAGGGGTTGGTACTGAAGCTTTCTTT. It is translated as CASSAGVGTEAFF.

A remark on this clone: Other DNA sequences in this specimen translate into the identical CDR3. This chain joins TRBV28 and TRBJ1-1; D is unclear. The V end lost 6 bases, the J end lost 6 bases, and 17 bases lay between the germline ends. The CDR3 has 14 amino acids. From germline, CDR1 is MDHEN and CDR2 SYDVKM. CDR3 bases: TGTGCCAGCAGCCTTACACCCCGTAGCGCTGAAGCTTTCTTT. Protein: CASSLTPRSAEAFF.

Turning to this clone: The junction differs from germline at one of its ends, possibly a read error. The V and J genes are TRBV29-1 and TRBJ2-5; the D gene is possibly TRBD1 (5 bases). The CDR3 consists of 11 residues. Germline assignment: CDR1 SQVTM and CDR2 ANQGSEA. The CDR3 DNA reads as TGCAGCGTTAAAATCAACGGACATTGGAACTTC. This gives the protein CSVKINGHWNF.

This clone occurred a few times. The genes are TRBV7-9 and TRBJ2-5; no firm D call. The length of the CDR3 is 15 residues. V dropped 5 bases and J dropped 3 bases, with 16 bases sitting between them. Germline CDR1 is SEHNR and CDR2 is FQNEAQ (reference sequence). The CDR3 here is CASSKPGLRKETQYF. DNA of the CDR3: TGTGCCAGCAGCAAACCGGGCCTCAGAAAAGAGACCCAGTACTTC.

The chain couples TRBV4-1 to TRBJ2-7, with D possibly matching TRBD2 (6 bases). The V gene lost 5 bases and the J gene lost 4 bases, with 30 bases spanning the gap. CDR3 length: 19 residues. Germline V gene lookup returns CDR1 MGHRA and CDR2 YSYEKL. Here the CDR3 DNA reads TGCGCCAGCAGCGCGGTGGTATTCATGACCGGGACTTCGTTATACGAGCAGTACTTC. Translating it yields CASSAVVFMTGTSLYEQYF.

The chain has TRBV7-2 and TRBJ1-2; 8 bases fit TRBD1. With 1 base clipped from V and 7 bases from J, the junction kept 5 bases outside the gene matches. CDR1 is SGHTA and CDR2 is FQGNSA in the germline V gene. The CDR3 is made up of 14 amino acids. CDR3 bases: TGTGCCAGCAGCTTAGGGGCCAGGGGGCCTGGCTACACCTTC. This translates into CASSLGARGPGYTF.

As concerns this clone: Other DNA sequences in this specimen translate into the identical CDR3. V usage is TRBV6-5 and J usage is TRBJ1-1, with a possible D match to TRBD1 (5 bases). CDR3 length: 13 residues. V was cut by 0 bases and J by 6 bases, with 8 bases left in between. Germline CDR1 reads MNHEY; CDR2 reads SVGAGI. The DNA of the CDR3 is TGTGCCAGCAGTTACTCGAGAGGGGCTGAAGCTTTCTTT. This codes for CASSYSRGAEAFF.

The chain carries TRBV9 and TRBJ2-3; maybe TRBD1 (5 bases). The V end was cut by 4 bases, the J end by 4 bases, with 13 bases between. The CDR3 runs 14 residues. Germline assignment: CDR1 SGDLS and CDR2 YYNGEE. The CDR3 loop reads CASSLLGRPDTQYF. DNA of the CDR3: TGTGCCAGCAGCCTCCTGGGGCGTCCAGATACGCAGTATTTT.

The chain links TRBV28 to TRBJ2-1, with unresolved D. Germline V gene lookup returns CDR1 MDHEN and CDR2 SYDVKM. V was trimmed by 3 bases and J by 0 bases, leaving 18 bases between them. The CDR3 is 18 residues long. The CDR3 nucleotides read TGTGCCAGCAGTTTTGGGTACATATATGCGAACTCCTACAATGAGCAGTTCTTC. Its protein is CASSFGYIYANSYNEQFF.

With regard to this clone: Other DNA sequences in this sample translate to the same CDR3. The V call is TRBV27, the J call TRBJ1-5; D uncertain. V shed 6 bases and J shed 1 base, with 10 bases lying between them. CDR1 MNHEY and CDR2 SMNVEV come from the germline V gene (reference sequence). The CDR3 covers 14 residues. The CDR3 sequence: CASSPLGSNQPQHF. Written as DNA, the CDR3 is TGTGCCAGCAGCCCCCTCGGGAGCAATCAGCCCCAGCATTTT.

As concerns this clone: Other DNA sequences from this sample encode an identical CDR3 as well. J is TRBJ2-3 and V is TRBV7-3, with 10 bases aligning to TRBD2. V gave up 4 bases and J gave up 3 bases; unmatched junction bases: 1. Germline CDR1 is SGHTA and CDR2 is FQGTGA. CDR3 length: 14 amino acids. CDR3 residues: CASSSSGSTDTQYF. The CDR3 DNA is TGTGCCAGCAGCTCTAGCGGGAGTACAGATACGCAGTATTTT.

The chain joins TRBV10-3 to TRBJ2-2; 9 bases line up with TRBD2. This CDR3 is 13 amino acids long. V shed 7 bases, J shed 5 bases, and the junction held 2 bases outside the gene matches. The germline gives CDR1 ENHRY, CDR2 SYGVKD. CDR3 sequence: CAIMTSGTGELFF. The CDR3 DNA follows: TGTGCCATCATGACTAGCGGTACCGGGGAGCTGTTTTTT.

The chain employs TRBV11-2 and TRBJ1-2, with a weak D call TRBD1 (6 bases). Trimming stripped 0 bases from V and 4 bases from J, with 18 bases between. The CDR3 is 17 amino acids. CDR1 is SGHAT, CDR2 FQNNGV, per germline. This chain's CDR3 is CASSLEGGRRRVYGYTF. The CDR3 DNA reads TGTGCCAGCAGCTTAGAAGGGGGACGGAGGCGAGTCTATGGCTACACCTTC.

V gene TRBV19 combines with J gene TRBJ2-6, with D perhaps TRBD2 (6 bases). Germline V lookup: CDR1 LNHDA, CDR2 SQIVND (reference sequence). This CDR3 is 16 amino acids long. The ends were cut back, 1 base at V and 2 bases at J, with 9 bases in the middle. The CDR3 region is CASSIVREAGANVLTF. Here the CDR3 DNA reads TGTGCCAGTAGTATAGTCAGGGAGGCTGGGGCCAACGTCCTGACTTTC.

This chain connects TRBV6-5 to TRBJ2-7; the match to TRBD1 covers 7 bases. The CDR3 spans 15 residues. The V gene's germline CDR1 is MNHEY and CDR2 SVGAGI. Trimming cost V 5 bases and J 5 bases; bases outside gene matches: 12. The CDR3 DNA reads as TGTGCCAGCAGTCTAGACAACAGGGGTTCCCACGAGCAGTACTTC. This translates into CASSLDNRGSHEQYF.

Concerning this clone itself: Other DNA sequences in this sample translate to the same CDR3. The V call is TRBV9, the J call TRBJ2-5, with D perhaps being TRBD1 or TRBD2 (6 bases each). In germline, CDR1 is SGDLS, CDR2 YYNGEE. This CDR3 is built from 15 residues. Deletions cut 0 bases from V and 4 bases from J, with 13 bases between. CDR3 in amino acids: CASSVDSGAGETQYF. In DNA, the CDR3 is TGTGCCAGCAGCGTAGATTCGGGGGCGGGAGAGACCCAGTACTTC.